The sequence of this T cell receptor beta chain was determined in a study of monozygotic twins with inflammatory bowel disease. General study results and limits: Fewer shared clonotypes with others were found in IBD patients than in healthy twins, especially with disease activity. A reduction in TCRbeta diversity (inverse Simpson) was seen in IBD patients relative to healthy co-twins. The analysis failed to separate different T cell subtypes.

UMIs containing a 6-nucleotide sample barcode were added via template switching. TCRdb re-called the 5' RACE reads, yielding one record per CDR3 amino acid sequence without DNA. Recorded here are approximately 160,000 distinct CDR3 sequences; the top ten clones represent about 7.4%. In the case of this clonotype: Its antigen is unidentified.

The sequenced sample was blood. This TCR was sampled from a human donor with ulcerative colitis or Crohn's disease, or a healthy co-twin of an affected twin (not recorded which).

CDR3 protein: CASSFGGVGKNIQYF. V is TRBV7-2 and J is TRBJ2-4; the D call of TRBD2 rests on TCRdb alone, since no DNA is present to check it. Germline CDR1 and CDR2: SGHTA and FQGNSA. The CDR3 contains 15 residues.